Detailed here is one TCR beta chain. The CDR3 extends over 16 amino acids. V lost 0 bases and J lost 1, with 7 bases in between. CDR1 is LGHNA, CDR2 YSLEER, per germline. The sample is drawn from a study of OX40 agonist ivuxolimab in advanced cancers. Study information: Each dose-escalation patient presented with hepatocellular carcinoma, melanoma, renal cell or head and neck cancer. Participants could have had prior anti-PD-1, anti-PD-L1 or anti-CTLA-4 therapy, and less than 45% had some. Patients were 82.7% male with ages roughly 23 to 85, mean about 60.

The table came from immunoSEQ multiplex PCR; TCRdb's copy has only in-frame clones and leaves some out. Among approximately 52,000 clones listed, 83% were seen once. This receptor was identified in an adult with an advanced solid tumor such as melanoma, head and neck, liver or kidney cancer. The gene calls are TRBV4-3 and TRBJ2-6; D is unclear. Sequenced here: CD4+ or CD8+ T cells sorted from blood, sampled in a trial of the OX40 agonist ivuxolimab. The CDR3 here is CASSQEAASGANVLTF. The CDR3 DNA follows: TGCGCCAGCAGCCAAGAGGCGGCGTCTGGGGCCAACGTCCTGACTTTC.